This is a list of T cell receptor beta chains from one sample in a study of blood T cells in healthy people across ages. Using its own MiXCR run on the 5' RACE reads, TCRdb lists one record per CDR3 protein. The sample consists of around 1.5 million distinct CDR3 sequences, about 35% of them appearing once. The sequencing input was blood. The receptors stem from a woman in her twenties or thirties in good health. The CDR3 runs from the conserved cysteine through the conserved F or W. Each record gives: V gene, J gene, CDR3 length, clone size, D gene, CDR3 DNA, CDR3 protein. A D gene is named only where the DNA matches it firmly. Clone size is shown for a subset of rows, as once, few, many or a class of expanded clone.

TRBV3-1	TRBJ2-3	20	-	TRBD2	TGTGCCAGCAGCCAAGACCCGACTAGCGGGGGGGCGGTAGGAACAGATACGCAGTATTTT	CASSQDPTSGGAVGTDTQYF
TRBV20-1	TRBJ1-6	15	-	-	TGCAGTGCTAGCGAGGTGACAGATTATAATTCACCCCTCCACTTT	CSASEVTDYNSPLHF
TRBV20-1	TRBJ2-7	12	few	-	TGCAGTGCTTTCCGGGGCCCTGGCGAGCAGTACTTC	CSAFRGPGEQYF
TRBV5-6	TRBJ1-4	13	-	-	TGTGCCAGCAGCTTGATGCCTGGTGAAAAACTGTTTTTT	CASSLMPGEKLFF
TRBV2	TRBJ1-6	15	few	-	TGTGCCAGCAAAGAAGTAGGGTCCTATAATTCACCCCTCCACTTT	CASKEVGSYNSPLHF
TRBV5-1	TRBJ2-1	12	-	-	TGCGCCAGCAGGGGGTCCTGCAATGGGCAGTTCTTC	CASRGSCNGQFF
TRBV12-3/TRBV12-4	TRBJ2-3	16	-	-	TGTGCCAGCAGTTTGTCTGGCGGGACAAACACAGATACGCAGTATTTT	CASSLSGGTNTDTQYF
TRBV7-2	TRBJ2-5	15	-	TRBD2	TGTGCCAGCAGCTTGGTCAGGGCGGGGGGGGAGACCCAGTACTTC	CASSLVRAGGETQYF
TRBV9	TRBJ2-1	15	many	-	TGTGCCAGCAGCGTAGGTAGGGGCTCCTACAATGAGCAGTTCTTC	CASSVGRGSYNEQFF
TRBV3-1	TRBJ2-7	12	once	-	TGTGCCAGCAGCCCAAACCGTTACGAGCAGTACTTC	CASSPNRYEQYF
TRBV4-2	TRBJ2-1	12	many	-	TGTGCCAGCAGCCAAGGGAGCGGCGCACAGTTCTTC	CASSQGSGAQFF
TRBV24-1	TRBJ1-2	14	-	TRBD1	TGTGCCACCAGTGAGTCACAGGGGGCGCTTGGCTACACCTTC	CATSESQGALGYTF
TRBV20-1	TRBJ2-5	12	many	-	TGCAGTGCTAGGGACTGGGAGGAGACCCAGTACTTC	CSARDWEETQYF
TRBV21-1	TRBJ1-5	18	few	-	TGTGCCAGCAGCAAAGATCGGGGCGGGGGAGGGAAGGGTCAGCCCCAGCATTTT	CASSKDRGGGGKGQPQHF
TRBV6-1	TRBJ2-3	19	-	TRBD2	TGTGCCAGCAGTCAGCGACTAGCGGGAGGGTCCCCTAGCACAGGTACGCAGTATTTT	CASSQRLAGGSPSTGTQYF
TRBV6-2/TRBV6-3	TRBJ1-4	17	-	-	TGTGCCAGCACTTCACTGAGTCGGTTTGCAACTAATGAAAAACTGTTTTTT	CASTSLSRFATNEKLFF
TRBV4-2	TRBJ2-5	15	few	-	TGTGCCAGCAGCCAAGAGGGCCTGAACCCGAGGGAGCAGTACTTC	CASSQEGLNPREQYF
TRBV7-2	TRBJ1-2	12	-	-	TGTGCCAGCCGCTTACGGGGATATGGCTACACCTTC	CASRLRGYGYTF
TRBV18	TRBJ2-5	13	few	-	TGTGCCAGCTCTGCTGACACCCAAGAGACCCAGTACTTC	CASSADTQETQYF
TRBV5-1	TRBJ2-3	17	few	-	TGCGCCAGCAGCTTGGCCTTAGCGGCCCGACGCACAGATACGCAGTATTTT	CASSLALAARRTDTQYF
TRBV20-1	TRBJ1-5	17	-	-	TGCAGTGCTAGAGGACTGACCGGGACGGTAAGCAATCAGCCCCAGCATTTT	CSARGLTGTVSNQPQHF
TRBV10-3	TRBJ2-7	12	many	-	TGTGCCATCAGTGCTCCAGGGGTCGAGCAGTACTTC	CAISAPGVEQYF
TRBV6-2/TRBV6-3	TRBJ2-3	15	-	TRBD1	TGTGCCAGCAGGGGACAGGGTCCTAGCACAGATACGCAGTATTTT	CASRGQGPSTDTQYF
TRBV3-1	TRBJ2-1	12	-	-	TGTGCCAGCAGAAAGGAACACGGTGAGCAGTTCTTC	CASRKEHGEQFF
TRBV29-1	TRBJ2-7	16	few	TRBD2	TGCAGCGTTGATCTTTATATGGGACTAGGTTCCTACGAGCAGTACTTC	CSVDLYMGLGSYEQYF
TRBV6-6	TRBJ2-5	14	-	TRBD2	TGTGCCAGCAGTTACGGCGGGAGGGCGGAGACCCAGTACTTC	CASSYGGRAETQYF
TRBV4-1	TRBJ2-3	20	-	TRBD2	TGCGCCAGCAGCTGCGATCCCGGGACTAGCGGGTGGGCTAGCACGGATACGCAGTATTTT	CASSCDPGTSGWASTDTQYF
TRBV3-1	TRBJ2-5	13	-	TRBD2	TGTGCCAGCAGTCAGCGGGGGGTGGAGACCCAGTACTTC	CASSQRGVETQYF
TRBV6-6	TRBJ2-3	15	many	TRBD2	TGTGCCAGCAGTTTGACTAGCGCGGAAACAGATACGCAGTATTTT	CASSLTSAETDTQYF
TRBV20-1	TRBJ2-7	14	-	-	TGCAGTGCTAGAGGGGTAAAAACTTTTAATGAGCAGTACTTC	CSARGVKTFNEQYF
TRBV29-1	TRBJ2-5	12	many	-	TGCAGCCTTCGCCGGGGCCAAGAGACCCAGTACTTC	CSLRRGQETQYF
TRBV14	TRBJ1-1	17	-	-	TGTGCCAGCAGCCAAGGCAGGATTCTAGTTTGGAACACTGGAGCTTTCTTT	CASSQGRILVWNTGAFF
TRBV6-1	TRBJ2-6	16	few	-	TGTGCCAGCGCGGGCAGGGGCGGTGTTGGGGCCAACGTCCTGACTTTC	CASAGRGGVGANVLTF
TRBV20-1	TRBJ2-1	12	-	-	TGCAGTGCTAGGGTGCAGGGAACTGAGCAGTTCTTC	CSARVQGTEQFF
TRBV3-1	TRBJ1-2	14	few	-	TGTGCCAGCAGCCAATCGGATGGGACCTATGGCTACACCTTC	CASSQSDGTYGYTF
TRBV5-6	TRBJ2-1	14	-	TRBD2	TGTGCCAGCAGGTACGGACTAGCGGGAGGGCGGCAGTTCTTC	CASRYGLAGGRQFF
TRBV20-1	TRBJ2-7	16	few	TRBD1	TGCAGTGCTAGGGACCTGGGACAGGGCGAAAACTACGAGCAGTACTTC	CSARDLGQGENYEQYF
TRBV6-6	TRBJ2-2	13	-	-	TGTGCCAGCACCAGGGACCGGACCGGGGAGCTGTTTTTT	CASTRDRTGELFF
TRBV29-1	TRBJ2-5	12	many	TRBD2	TGCAGCCCCGGACTAGTTCGGGAGACCCAGTACTTC	CSPGLVRETQYF
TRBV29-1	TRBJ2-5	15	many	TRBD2	TGCAGCGCCGGGGCAGCGGGAGGGCCCGGAGAGACCCAGTACTTC	CSAGAAGGPGETQYF
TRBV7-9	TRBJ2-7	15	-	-	TGTGCCAGCAGCTTAAATAACCCGGCCATCTACGAGCAGTACTTC	CASSLNNPAIYEQYF
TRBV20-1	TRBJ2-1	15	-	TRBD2	TGCAGTGCTCTGACCCTAGCGGGGTCCTACAATGAGCAGTTCTTC	CSALTLAGSYNEQFF
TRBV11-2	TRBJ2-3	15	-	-	TGTTCCAGCAGCCCTGGGGCGGGCCTAACAGATACGCAGTATTTT	CSSSPGAGLTDTQYF
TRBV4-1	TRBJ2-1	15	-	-	TGCGCCAGCAGCCAAGGGGGCGGCAGCCGCAATGAGCAGTTCTTC	CASSQGGGSRNEQFF
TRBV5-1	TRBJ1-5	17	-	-	TGCGCCAGCAGCCCGGGGAGTTCCCAGTATAGCAATCAGCCCCAGCATTTT	CASSPGSSQYSNQPQHF
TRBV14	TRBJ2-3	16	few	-	TGTGCCAGCAGCCAATTTTCGGGGGCCCGCACAGATACGCAGTATTTT	CASSQFSGARTDTQYF
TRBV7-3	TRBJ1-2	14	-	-	TGTGCCAGCAGCCCCTCCCACAATAACTATGGCTACACCTTC	CASSPSHNNYGYTF
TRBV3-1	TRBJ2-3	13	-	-	TGTGCCAGCAGCCAAGATCACCTATCTACGCAGTATTTT	CASSQDHLSTQYF
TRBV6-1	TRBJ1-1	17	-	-	TGTGCCAGCAGCTGTGACAGGTACTCAGGAGGGAACACTGAAGCTTTCTTT	CASSCDRYSGGNTEAFF
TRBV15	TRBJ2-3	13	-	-	TGTGCCACCAGCAGAGCTAATACAGATACGCAGTATTTT	CATSRANTDTQYF
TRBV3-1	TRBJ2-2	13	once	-	TGTGCCAGCAGCCAAGCGGCCGCCGGGGAGCTGTTTTTT	CASSQAAAGELFF
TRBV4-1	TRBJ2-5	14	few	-	TGCGCCAGCAGCCAAGCCAGGACGGCTACGCAGCAGTACTTC	CASSQARTATQQYF
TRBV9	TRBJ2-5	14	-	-	TGTGCCAGCAGCGTAGAGGGGGTCCAAGAGACCCAGTACTTC	CASSVEGVQETQYF
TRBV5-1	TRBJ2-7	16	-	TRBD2	TGCGCCAGCAGCCCCCGCTTAGCGGGAGTCTCCTACGAGCAGTACTTC	CASSPRLAGVSYEQYF
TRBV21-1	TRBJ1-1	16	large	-	TGTGCCAGCAGGACGGGGCAGAATGTAATGAACACTGAAGCTTTCTTT	CASRTGQNVMNTEAFF
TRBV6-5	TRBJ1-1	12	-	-	TGTGCCAGCAGTAGTAAGTCAGCTGAAGCTTTCTTT	CASSSKSAEAFF
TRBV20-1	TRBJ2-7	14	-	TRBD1	TGCAGTGCTAAAAACCGGGACAGAACCTACGAGCAGTACTTC	CSAKNRDRTYEQYF
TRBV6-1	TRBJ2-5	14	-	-	TGTGCCAGCAGTGAATTTAATTTGAGGGGCGAGAAGTACTTC	CASSEFNLRGEKYF
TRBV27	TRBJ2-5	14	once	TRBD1	TGTGCCAGCAGTGCCTTCACAGGGGGCGAGACCCAGTACTTC	CASSAFTGGETQYF